This TCR beta chain was observed in a study of T cells in Graves' hyperthyroidism and ophthalmopathy. The investigators amplified TCR beta CDR3 regions from RNA transcripts. When the TCR CDR3 underwent first-round RT-PCR, the HTBI primer set was used. TCRdb recomputed calls from the multiplex PCR reads with MiXCR, one row per CDR3 protein. The sample holds fewer than 800,000 distinct CDR3 sequences, about 17% seen once. Study-wide results and caveats: Within blood appeared most thyroid clonotypes that had expanded above 0.001. Ophthalmopathy prediction by the model preceded onset by a median approximately 5.9 months.

Exclusion of patients followed from uncontrolled infection, other autoimmune disease, pregnancy or lactation. Trimming removed 4 bases from V and 10 bases from J; junction bases left unmatched: 9. Germline V gives CDR1 ENHRY, CDR2 SYGVKD. This CDR3 has 14 amino acids. Turning to this clonotype: Its antigen is not known.

This receptor was obtained from a man aged 18 to 29 with Graves' hyperthyroidism. The chain joins TRBV10-3 to TRBJ2-1; 8 bases match TRBD1. Sample: blood. This CDR3 reads CAISGQGTNYEQFF. DNA of the CDR3: TGTGCCATCAGTGGACAGGGGACGAACTACGAGCAGTTCTTC.